This record looks at one T cell receptor beta chain sequence and its context. Via MiXCR, TCRdb re-called the 5' RACE reads, giving one row per CDR3 protein. In the table there are roughly 220,000 distinct CDR3 sequences, more than 9% of which are singletons. The CDR3 spans 12 residues. CDR1 and CDR2 from the germline V gene are SGHTA and FQGNSA. The V gene lost 8 bases and the J gene lost 8 bases, with 13 bases spanning the gap. The record originates from a study of CD8 T cells in ankylosing spondylitis. V and J are TRBV7-2 and TRBJ2-1; a possible D gene is TRBD2 (6 bases). The sequence came from a male donor with ankylosing spondylitis or in good health (not recorded which). Source material: blood, either unsorted or a sorted T cell fraction (not recorded which). CDR3 amino acids: CASGGRRDEQFF. The CDR3 DNA reads TGTGCCAGCGGGGGGAGGCGGGATGAGCAGTTCTTC.